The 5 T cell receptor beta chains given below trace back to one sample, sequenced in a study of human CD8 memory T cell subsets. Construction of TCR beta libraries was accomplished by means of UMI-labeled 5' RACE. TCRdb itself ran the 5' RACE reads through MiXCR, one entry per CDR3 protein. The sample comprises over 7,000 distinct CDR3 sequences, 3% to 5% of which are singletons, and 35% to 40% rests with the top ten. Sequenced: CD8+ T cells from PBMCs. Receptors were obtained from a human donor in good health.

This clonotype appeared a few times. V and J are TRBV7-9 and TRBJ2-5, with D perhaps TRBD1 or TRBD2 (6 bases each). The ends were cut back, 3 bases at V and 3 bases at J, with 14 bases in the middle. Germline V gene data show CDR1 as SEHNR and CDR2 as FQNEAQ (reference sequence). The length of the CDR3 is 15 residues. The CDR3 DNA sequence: TGTGCCAGCAGCTTTGTCGGGGGCCCCAAAGAGACCCAGTACTTC. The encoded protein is CASSFVGGPKETQYF.

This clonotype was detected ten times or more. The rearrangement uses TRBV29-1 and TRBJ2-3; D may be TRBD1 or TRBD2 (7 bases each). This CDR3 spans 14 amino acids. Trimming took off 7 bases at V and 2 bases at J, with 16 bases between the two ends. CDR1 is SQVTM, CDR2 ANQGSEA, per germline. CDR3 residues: CSAWGGQLTDTQYF. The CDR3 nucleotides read TGCAGCGCTTGGGGGGGACAGCTCACAGATACGCAGTATTTT.

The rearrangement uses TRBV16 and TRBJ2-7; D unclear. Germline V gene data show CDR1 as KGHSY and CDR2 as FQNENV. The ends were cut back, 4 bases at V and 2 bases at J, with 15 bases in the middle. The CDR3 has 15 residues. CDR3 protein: CASSPDGRNPYEQYF. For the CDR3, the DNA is TGTGCCAGCAGCCCGGACGGCAGAAACCCCTACGAGCAGTACTTC.

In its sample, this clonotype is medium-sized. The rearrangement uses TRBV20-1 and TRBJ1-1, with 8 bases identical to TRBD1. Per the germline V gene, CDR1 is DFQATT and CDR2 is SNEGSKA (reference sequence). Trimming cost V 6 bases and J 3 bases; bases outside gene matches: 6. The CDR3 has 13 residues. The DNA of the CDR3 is TGCAGTGCGAAAACAGGGGGGGACACTGAAGCTTTCTTT. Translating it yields CSAKTGGDTEAFF.

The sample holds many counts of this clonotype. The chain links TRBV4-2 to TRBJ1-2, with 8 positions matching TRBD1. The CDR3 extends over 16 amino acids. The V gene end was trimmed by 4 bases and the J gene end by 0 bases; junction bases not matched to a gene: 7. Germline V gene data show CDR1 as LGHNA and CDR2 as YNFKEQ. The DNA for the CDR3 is TGTGCCAGCAGCCCGCGGCCGGGACAGGCTAACTATGGCTACACCTTC. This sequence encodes CASSPRPGQANYGYTF.